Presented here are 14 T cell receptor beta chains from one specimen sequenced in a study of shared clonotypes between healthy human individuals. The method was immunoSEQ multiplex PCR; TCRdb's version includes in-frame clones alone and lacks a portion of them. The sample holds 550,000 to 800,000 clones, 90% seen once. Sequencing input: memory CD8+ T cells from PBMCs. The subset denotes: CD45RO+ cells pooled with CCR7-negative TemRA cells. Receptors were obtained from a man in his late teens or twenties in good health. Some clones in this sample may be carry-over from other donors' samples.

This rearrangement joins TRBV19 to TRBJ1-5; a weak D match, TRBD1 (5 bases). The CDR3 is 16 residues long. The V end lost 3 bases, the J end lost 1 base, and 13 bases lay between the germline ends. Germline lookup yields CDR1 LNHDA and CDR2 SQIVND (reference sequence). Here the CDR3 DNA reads TGTGCCAGTAGTATCCCGACAGCATGGAGCAATCAGCCCCAGCATTTT. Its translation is CASSIPTAWSNQPQHF.

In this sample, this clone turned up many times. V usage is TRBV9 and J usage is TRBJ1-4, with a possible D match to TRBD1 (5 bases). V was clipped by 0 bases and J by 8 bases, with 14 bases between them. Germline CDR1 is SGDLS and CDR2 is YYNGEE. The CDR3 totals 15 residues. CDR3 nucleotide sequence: TGTGCCAGCAGCGTAGCCGGGGGTATGGGAGAAAAACTGTTTTTT. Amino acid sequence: CASSVAGGMGEKLFF.

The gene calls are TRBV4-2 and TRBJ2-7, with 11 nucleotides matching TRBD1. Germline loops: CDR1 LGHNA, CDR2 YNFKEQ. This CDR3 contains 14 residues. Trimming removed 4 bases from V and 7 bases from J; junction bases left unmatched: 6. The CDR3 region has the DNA TGTGCCAGCAGCCCCGGACAGGGGGCGGATGAGCAGTACTTC. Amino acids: CASSPGQGADEQYF.

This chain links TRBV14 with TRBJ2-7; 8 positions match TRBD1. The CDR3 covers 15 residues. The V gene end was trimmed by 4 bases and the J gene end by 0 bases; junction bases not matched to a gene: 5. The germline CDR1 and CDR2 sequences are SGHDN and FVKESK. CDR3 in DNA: TGTGCCAGCAGCCCCAGGGGGCGCCCCTCCTACGAGCAGTACTTC. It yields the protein CASSPRGRPSYEQYF.

The chain's CDR3 is CASSDTRDRLSYEQYF. For the CDR3, the DNA is TGTGCCAGCAGTGATACTAGGGACAGGCTGTCCTACGAGCAGTACTTC. This chain uses TRBV6-1 with TRBJ2-7; TRBD1 matches at 8 bases. V trimming: 3 bases; J trimming: 1 base; junction bases outside the gene matches: 8. This CDR3 contains 16 residues. Germline CDR1 MNHNS, CDR2 SASEGT.

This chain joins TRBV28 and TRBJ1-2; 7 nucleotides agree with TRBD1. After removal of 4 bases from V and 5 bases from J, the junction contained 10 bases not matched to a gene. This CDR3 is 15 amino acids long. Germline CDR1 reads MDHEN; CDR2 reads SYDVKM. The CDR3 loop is CASSSPTGQMYGYTF. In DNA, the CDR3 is TGTGCCAGCAGTTCACCAACGGGACAGATGTATGGCTACACCTTC.

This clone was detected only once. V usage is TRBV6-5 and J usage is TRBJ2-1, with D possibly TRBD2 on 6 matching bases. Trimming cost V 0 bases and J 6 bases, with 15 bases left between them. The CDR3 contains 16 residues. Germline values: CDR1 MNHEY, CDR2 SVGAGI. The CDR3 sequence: CASSYSRGEVGNEQFF. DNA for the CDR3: TGTGCCAGCAGTTACTCGCGAGGGGAGGTCGGCAATGAGCAGTTCTTC.

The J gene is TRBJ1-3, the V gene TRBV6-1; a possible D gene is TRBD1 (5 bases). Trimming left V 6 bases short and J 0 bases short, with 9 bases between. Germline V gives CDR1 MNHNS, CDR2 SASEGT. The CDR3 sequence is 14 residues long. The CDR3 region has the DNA TGTGCCAGCAGGGGGCCCAGCTCTGGAAACACCATATATTTT. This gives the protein CASRGPSSGNTIYF.

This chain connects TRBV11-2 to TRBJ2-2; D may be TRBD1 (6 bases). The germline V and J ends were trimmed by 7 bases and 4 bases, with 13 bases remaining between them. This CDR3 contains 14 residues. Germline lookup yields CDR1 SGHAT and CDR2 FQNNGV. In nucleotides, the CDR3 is TGTGCCAGCACCCAGGACAGAGCCACCGGGGAGCTGTTTTTT. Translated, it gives CASTQDRATGELFF. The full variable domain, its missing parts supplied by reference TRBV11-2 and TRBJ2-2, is EAGVAQSPRYKIIEKRQSVAFWCNPISGHATLYWYQQILGQGPKLLIQFQNNGVVDDSQLPKDRFSAERLKGVDSTLKIQPAKLEDSAVYLCASTQDRATGELFFGEGSRLTVL.

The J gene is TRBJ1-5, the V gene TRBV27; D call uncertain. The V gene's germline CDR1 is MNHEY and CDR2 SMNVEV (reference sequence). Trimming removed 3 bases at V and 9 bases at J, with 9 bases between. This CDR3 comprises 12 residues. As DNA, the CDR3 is TGTGCCAGCAGTTTGGGCAGCGGGCCCCAGCATTTT. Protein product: CASSLGSGPQHF.

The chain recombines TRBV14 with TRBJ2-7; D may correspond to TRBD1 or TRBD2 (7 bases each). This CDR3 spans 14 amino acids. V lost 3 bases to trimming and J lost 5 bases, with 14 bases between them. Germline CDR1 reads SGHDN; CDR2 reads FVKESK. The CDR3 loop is CASSQTGRGNEQYF. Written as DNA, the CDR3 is TGTGCCAGCAGCCAGACAGGGAGGGGCAACGAGCAGTACTTC.

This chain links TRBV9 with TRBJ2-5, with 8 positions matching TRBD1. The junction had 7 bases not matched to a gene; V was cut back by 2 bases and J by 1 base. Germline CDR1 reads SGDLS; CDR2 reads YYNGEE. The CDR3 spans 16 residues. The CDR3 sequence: CASSVKDRAIQETQYF. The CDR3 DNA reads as TGTGCCAGCAGCGTGAAGGACAGGGCCATCCAAGAGACCCAGTACTTC.

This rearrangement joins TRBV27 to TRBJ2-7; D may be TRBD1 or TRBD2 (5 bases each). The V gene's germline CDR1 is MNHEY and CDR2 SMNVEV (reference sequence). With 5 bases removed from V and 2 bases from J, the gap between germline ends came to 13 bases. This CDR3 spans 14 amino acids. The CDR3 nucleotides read TGTGCCAGCAGTCATCCGGGACCGACCTACGAGCAGTACTTC. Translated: CASSHPGPTYEQYF.

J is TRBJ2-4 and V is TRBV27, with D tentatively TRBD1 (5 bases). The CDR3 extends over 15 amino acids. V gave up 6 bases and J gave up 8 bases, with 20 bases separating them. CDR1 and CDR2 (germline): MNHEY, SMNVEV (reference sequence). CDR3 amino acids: CASSPFPREGDIQYF. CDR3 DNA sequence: TGTGCCAGCAGCCCCTTTCCAAGGGAAGGGGACATTCAGTACTTC.